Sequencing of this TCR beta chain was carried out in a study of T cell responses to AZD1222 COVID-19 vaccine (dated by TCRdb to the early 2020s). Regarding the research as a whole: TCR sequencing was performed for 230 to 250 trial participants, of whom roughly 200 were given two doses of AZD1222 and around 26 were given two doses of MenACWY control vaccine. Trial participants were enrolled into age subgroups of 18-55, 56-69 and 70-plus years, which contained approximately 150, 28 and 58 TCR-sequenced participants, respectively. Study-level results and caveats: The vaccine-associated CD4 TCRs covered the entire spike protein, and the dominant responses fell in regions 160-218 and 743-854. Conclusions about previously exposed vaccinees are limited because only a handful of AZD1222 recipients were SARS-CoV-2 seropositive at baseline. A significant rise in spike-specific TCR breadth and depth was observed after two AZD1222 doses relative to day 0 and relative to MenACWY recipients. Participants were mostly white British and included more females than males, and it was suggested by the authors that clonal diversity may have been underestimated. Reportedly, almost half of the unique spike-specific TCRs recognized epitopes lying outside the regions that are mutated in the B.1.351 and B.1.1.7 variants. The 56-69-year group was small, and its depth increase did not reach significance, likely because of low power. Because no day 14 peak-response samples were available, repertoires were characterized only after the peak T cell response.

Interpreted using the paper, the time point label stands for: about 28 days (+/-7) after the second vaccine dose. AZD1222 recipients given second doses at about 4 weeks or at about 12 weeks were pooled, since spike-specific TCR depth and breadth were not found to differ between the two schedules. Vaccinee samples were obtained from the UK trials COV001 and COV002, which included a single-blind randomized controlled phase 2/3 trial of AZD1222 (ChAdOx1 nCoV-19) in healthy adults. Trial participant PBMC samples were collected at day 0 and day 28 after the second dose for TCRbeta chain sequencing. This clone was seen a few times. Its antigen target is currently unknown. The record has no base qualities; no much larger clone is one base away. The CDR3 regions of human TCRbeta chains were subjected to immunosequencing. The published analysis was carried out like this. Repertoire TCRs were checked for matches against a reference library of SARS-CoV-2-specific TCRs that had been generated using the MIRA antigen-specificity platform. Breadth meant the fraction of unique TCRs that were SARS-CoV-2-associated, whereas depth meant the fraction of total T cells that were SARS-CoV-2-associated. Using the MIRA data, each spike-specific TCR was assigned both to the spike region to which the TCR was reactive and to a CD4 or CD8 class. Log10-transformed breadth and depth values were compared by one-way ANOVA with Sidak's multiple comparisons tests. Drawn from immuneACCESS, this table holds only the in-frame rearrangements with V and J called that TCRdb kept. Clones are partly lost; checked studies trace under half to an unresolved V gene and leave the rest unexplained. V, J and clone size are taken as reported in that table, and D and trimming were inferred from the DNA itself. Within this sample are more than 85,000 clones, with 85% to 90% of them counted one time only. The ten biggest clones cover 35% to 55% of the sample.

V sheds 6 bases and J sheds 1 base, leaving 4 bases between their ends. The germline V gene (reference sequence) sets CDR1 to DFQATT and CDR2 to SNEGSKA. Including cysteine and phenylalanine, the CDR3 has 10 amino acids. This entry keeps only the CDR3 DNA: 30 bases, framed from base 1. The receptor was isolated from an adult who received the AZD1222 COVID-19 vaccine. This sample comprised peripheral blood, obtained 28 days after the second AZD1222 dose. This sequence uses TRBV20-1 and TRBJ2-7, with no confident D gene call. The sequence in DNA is TGCAGTGCGAATTCCTACGAGCAGTACTTC. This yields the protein CSANSYEQYF.